This T cell receptor beta chain emerged from a study of cytomegalovirus exposure and HLA in healthy donors. General study findings and limits: There were reportedly fewer N-insertions in an Asian-associated ancestry cluster than the roughly 700-donor mean, in a later analysis. In a later analysis, DRB1 alleles had the most associated TCRs; HLA-C alleles the fewest.

Comment on this clone: No antigen is known for it.

13 Jbeta primers and 60 Vbeta primers were used for the PCR. Some clones are missing from TCRdb's copy, which holds only in-frame ones; the method was immunoSEQ multiplex PCR. Here the sample spans around 72,000 clones, 65% to 70% being singletons. At sampling all donors were nominally healthy, likely with unrecorded immune exposures. Input material: PBMCs. The sequence was obtained from a middle-aged man in good health and CMV-seropositive.

CDR3 loop: CASSYRQGLMDTQYF. Written as DNA, the CDR3 is TGTGCCAGCAGCTATAGACAGGGATTGATGGATACGCAGTATTTT. The V call is TRBV7-9, the J call TRBJ2-3; 7 bases map to TRBD1. V was pared by 4 bases and J by 6 bases, with 10 bases of the junction left unmatched. Germline CDR1 SEHNR, CDR2 FQNEAQ (reference sequence). CDR3 size: 15 residues. Complete variable domain (other parts from reference TRBV7-9 and TRBJ2-3): DTGVSQNPRHKITKRGQNVTFRCDPISEHNRLYWYRQTLGQGPEFLTYFQNEAQLEKSRLLSDRFSAERPKGSFSTLEIQRTEQGDSAMYLCASSYRQGLMDTQYFGPGTRLTVL.